The sequence of this T cell receptor (beta chain) was determined in a study of T cells in Graves' hyperthyroidism and ophthalmopathy. Study-level points and caveats: In simple terms, a model built on 13 V-J features told ophthalmopathy apart from stable hyperthyroidism.

Germline V gives CDR1 KGHDR, CDR2 SFDVKD. The CDR3 length is 15 residues. Trimming stripped 8 bases from V and 4 bases from J, with 16 bases between. Amplified regions were TCR beta CDR3 sequences from RNA transcripts. The HTBI primer set served for first-round RT-PCR of the TCR CDR3. TCRdb itself ran the multiplex PCR reads through MiXCR, one entry per CDR3 protein. The sample has about 590,000 distinct CDR3 sequences; around 14% are singletons. This clonotype was counted only a few times. Antigen specificity is unknown. The sequence came from a woman aged 30 to 39 with Graves' hyperthyroidism. The chain recombines TRBV24-1 with TRBJ2-2, with D unclear. Sequencing input: blood. CDR3 protein: CATTWGPGITGELFF. The CDR3 DNA sequence: TGTGCCACCACTTGGGGTCCAGGAATCACCGGGGAGCTGTTTTTT.